What follows are 5 T cell receptor beta chains derived from one specimen sequenced in a study of T cells in localized non-small cell lung cancer. This table comes from immunoSEQ multiplex PCR, and its TCRdb copy is limited to in-frame clones, with some not included. The sample yields nearly 35,000 clones, around nine tenths seen once. Here the sequenced sample was peripheral blood, taken before any cancer treatment. These receptor sequences come from a woman aged 35-70 years with stage I lung adenocarcinoma.

This chain joins TRBV6-6 and TRBJ2-3, with TRBD2 matching over 11 bases. The length of the CDR3 is 15 residues. V lost 6 bases and J lost 2; bases outside the gene matches: 4. In germline, CDR1 is MNHNY, CDR2 SVGAGI (reference sequence). The CDR3 DNA reads TGTGCCAGCAGAGAACTAGCGGGGGCCACAGATACGCAGTATTTT. Translation: CASRELAGATDTQYF.

The rearrangement uses TRBV9 and TRBJ2-5; TRBD1 matches 8 bases. The CDR3 contains 14 residues. After removal of 4 bases from V and 0 bases from J, the junction contained 2 bases not matched to a gene. Germline assignment: CDR1 SGDLS and CDR2 YYNGEE. The CDR3 DNA reads TGTGCCAGCAGCTTCAGGGGGCACCAAGAGACCCAGTACTTC. This gives the protein CASSFRGHQETQYF.

CDR3 coding DNA: TGCGCCAGCAGCCAGCAGGACAGGGAGGGAGAGACCCAGTACTTC. Translation: CASSQQDREGETQYF. V gene TRBV4-3 combines with J gene TRBJ2-5; perhaps TRBD1 as D (8 bases). CDR1 is LGHNA and CDR2 is YSLEER in the germline V gene. This CDR3 has 15 amino acids. Trimming shortened V by 3 bases and J by 4 bases, and 15 bases separated the two germline ends.

V and J are TRBV6-6 and TRBJ2-7; D is unclear. The CDR3 spans 13 residues. CDR1 and CDR2 from the germline V gene are MNHNY and SVGAGI (reference sequence). Trimming stripped 4 bases from V and 3 bases from J, with 10 bases between. The DNA for the CDR3 is TGTGCCAGCAGTTCCCAAGTTTACTACGAGCAGTACTTC. It encodes CASSSQVYYEQYF.

This rearrangement joins TRBV6-7 to TRBJ1-1; 10 positions match TRBD1. TRBV6-7 has ORF status, its function being uncertain. The CDR3 extends over 20 amino acids. V dropped 6 bases and J dropped 0; count of bases not matched to a gene: 19. As DNA, the CDR3 is TGTGCCAGCAGCCACCCGGGACAGGGGCACCACCTCGCGATGAACACTGAAGCTTTCTTT. This sequence encodes CASSHPGQGHHLAMNTEAFF.